What follows are 28 T cell receptor beta chains derived from one specimen sequenced in a study of blood T cell repertoires in COVID-19. Here immunoSEQ multiplex PCR was the method, and the copy in TCRdb shows in-frame clones only, minus some. The sample records 200,000 to 250,000 clones, about 87% being singletons. Source material: PBMCs or T cells enriched from blood (not recorded which). These receptors were obtained from a man between 50 and 59 years old who had been exposed to COVID-19.

The chain uses TRBV7-9 and TRBJ2-3; 14 bases map to TRBD2. CDR1 is SEHNR and CDR2 is FQNEAQ in the germline V gene (reference sequence). The CDR3 extends over 17 amino acids. With 6 bases clipped from V and 1 base from J, the junction kept 6 bases outside the gene matches. CDR3 bases: TGTGCCAGCAGACCCTGGACTAGCGGGGGGCGCACAGATACGCAGTATTTT. Amino acid sequence: CASRPWTSGGRTDTQYF.

This rearrangement joins TRBV4-1 to TRBJ1-3; no clear D. Germline V gene data show CDR1 as MGHRA and CDR2 as YSYEKL. This CDR3 has 15 amino acids. Trimming removed 1 base from V and 0 bases from J, with 7 bases in between. CDR3 loop: CASSQATHSGNTIYF. As DNA, the CDR3 is TGCGCCAGCAGCCAAGCCACTCACTCTGGAAACACCATATATTTT.

V gene TRBV7-9 combines with J gene TRBJ1-6; TRBD1 might be the D (5 bases). The CDR3 is made up of 14 amino acids. From germline, CDR1 is SEHNR and CDR2 FQNEAQ (reference sequence). V gave up 3 bases and J gave up 8 bases, with 11 bases separating them. The CDR3 reads CASSLEGDYSPLHF. Written as DNA, the CDR3 is TGTGCCAGCAGCTTGGAAGGGGACTATTCACCCCTCCACTTT. Based on the CDR3 plus reference TRBV7-9 and TRBJ1-6, the full variable domain is DTGVSQNPRHKITKRGQNVTFRCDPISEHNRLYWYRQTLGQGPEFLTYFQNEAQLEKSRLLSDRFSAERPKGSFSTLEIQRTEQGDSAMYLCASSLEGDYSPLHFGNGTRLTVT.

The chain joins TRBV15 to TRBJ2-5, with 10 bases identical to TRBD1. Unmatched junction bases numbered 3, after V lost 5 bases and J lost 9 bases. CDR1 is LNHNV and CDR2 is YYDKDF in the germline V gene (reference sequence). There are 12 residues in the CDR3. Here the CDR3 reads CATSGGQGPQYF. CDR3 coding DNA: TGTGCCACCAGCGGGGGACAGGGGCCCCAGTACTTC.

This chain joins TRBV7-2 and TRBJ1-2, with TRBD1 matching over 7 bases. This CDR3 has 14 amino acids. Germline loops: CDR1 SGHTA, CDR2 FQGNSA. V trimming: 4 bases; J trimming: 7 bases; junction bases outside the gene matches: 9. The CDR3 DNA is TGTGCCAGCAGCTGGCCGCGTCCAGGGGGTGGCTACACCTTC. Translated, it gives CASSWPRPGGGYTF.

J is TRBJ1-5 and V is TRBV10-3, with 9 bases matching TRBD1. From germline, CDR1 is ENHRY and CDR2 SYGVKD. CDR3 length equals 15 residues. V trimming: 6 bases; J trimming: 3 bases; junction bases outside the gene matches: 6. The chain's CDR3 is CAIRRGTGYNQPQHF. The DNA for the CDR3 is TGTGCCATCAGGAGGGGGACAGGGTACAATCAGCCCCAGCATTTT.

The V gene is TRBV19, the J gene TRBJ2-5; TRBD1 matches 8 bases. The germline V gene has CDR1 LNHDA and CDR2 SQIVND (reference sequence). The V and J ends lost 4 bases and 2 bases, in that order; junction bases with no gene match: 9. The CDR3 consists of 16 residues. The CDR3 region is CASSKITGGRQETQYF. In DNA form, the CDR3 reads TGTGCCAGTAGTAAGATAACAGGGGGTAGGCAAGAGACCCAGTACTTC.

The chain links TRBV6-5 to TRBJ2-1, with 7 bases aligning to TRBD2. Germline V lookup: CDR1 MNHEY, CDR2 SVGAGI. The ends lost 7 bases at V and 6 bases at J; junction bases unmatched: 9. This CDR3 has 14 residues. CDR3 loop: CASTLAGVGNEQFF. The DNA for the CDR3 is TGTGCCAGCACTCTGGCGGGGGTCGGCAATGAGCAGTTCTTC.

The chain carries TRBV5-1 and TRBJ2-2; 8 bases map to TRBD2. This CDR3 is 17 amino acids long. V trimming: 4 bases; J trimming: 2 bases; junction bases outside the gene matches: 10. The germline CDR1 and CDR2 sequences are SGHRS and YFSETQ. CDR3 nucleotides: TGCGCCAGCAGCCCTGGACCCAGCGGGAGTAACACCGGGGAGCTGTTTTTT. It yields the protein CASSPGPSGSNTGELFF.

This clone has a single count. This chain joins TRBV19 and TRBJ1-5; TRBD1 matches 7 bases. Germline loops: CDR1 LNHDA, CDR2 SQIVND (reference sequence). V shed 5 bases and J 1 base; nucleotides not matched to a gene: 14. The CDR3 has 18 amino acids. This chain's CDR3 is CASSPRKGAGGSNQPQHF. CDR3 bases: TGTGCCAGTAGTCCCAGGAAAGGGGCAGGGGGAAGCAATCAGCCCCAGCATTTT.

Concerning this clone: Additional DNA sequences in this sample encode the identical CDR3. CDR3 sequence: CASSLGLAAETQYF. In DNA, the CDR3 is TGTGCCAGCAGCTTAGGACTAGCGGCAGAGACCCAGTACTTC. V usage is TRBV7-9 and J usage is TRBJ2-5, with 9 positions matching TRBD2. Germline V gene lookup returns CDR1 SEHNR and CDR2 FQNEAQ (reference sequence). The junction had 1 base not matched to a gene; V was cut back by 1 base and J by 4 bases. This CDR3 comprises 14 residues.

V and J are TRBV14 and TRBJ2-3, with a possible D match to TRBD1 (6 bases). The CDR3 runs to 16 residues. The germline CDR1 and CDR2 sequences are SGHDN and FVKESK. V was cut by 0 bases and J by 0 bases, with 10 bases left in between. The CDR3 here is CASSQDAGASTDTQYF. DNA for the CDR3: TGTGCCAGCAGCCAAGATGCAGGGGCGAGCACAGATACGCAGTATTTT.

The rearrangement joins TRBV12-3 or TRBV12-4 to TRBJ1-2; no clear D. V dropped 3 bases and J dropped 8 bases, with 13 bases sitting between them. This CDR3 is 13 amino acids long. The chain's CDR3 is CASSFRRLQGYTF. In DNA, the CDR3 is TGTGCCAGCAGTTTCCGACGACTCCAGGGCTACACCTTC.

The J gene is TRBJ1-1, the V gene TRBV9; D is perhaps TRBD1 (5 bases). The CDR3 loop spans 14 amino acids. Deletions cut 0 bases from V and 1 base from J, with 7 bases between. Germline V gene lookup returns CDR1 SGDLS and CDR2 YYNGEE. The CDR3: CASSVGTKNTEAFF. CDR3 nucleotide sequence: TGTGCCAGCAGCGTAGGGACAAAGAACACTGAAGCTTTCTTT.

This clone was seen once. The J gene is TRBJ1-1, the V gene TRBV28; D might be TRBD1 (5 bases). The germline V gene encodes CDR1 MDHEN and CDR2 SYDVKM. This CDR3 comprises 15 residues. V was clipped by 6 bases and J by 4 bases, with 18 bases between them. The CDR3 sequence is CASSGSGLPITEAFF. CDR3 bases: TGTGCCAGCAGCGGATCGGGACTTCCTATCACTGAAGCTTTCTTT. Supplemented by reference TRBV28 and TRBJ1-1, the full variable domain reads DVKVTQSSRYLVKRTGEKVFLECVQDMDHENMFWYRQDPGLGLRLIYFSYDVKMKEKGDIPEGYSVSREKKERFSLILESASTNQTSMYLCASSGSGLPITEAFFGQGTRLTVV.

This sequence joins TRBV30 and TRBJ1-1; TRBD1 might be the D (5 bases). The germline V gene encodes CDR1 GTSNPN and CDR2 SVGIG (reference sequence). This CDR3 comprises 13 residues. V dropped 3 bases and J dropped 4 bases, with 12 bases sitting between them. This chain's CDR3 is CAWRYRWGTEAFF. Written as DNA, the CDR3 is TGTGCCTGGAGGTACAGGTGGGGCACTGAAGCTTTCTTT.

The genes are TRBV28 and TRBJ1-5, with TRBD1 matching 7 bases. The germline gives CDR1 MDHEN, CDR2 SYDVKM. The CDR3 has 19 amino acids. J was trimmed by 1 base and V by 7 bases; bases with no gene match: 19. CDR3 region: CASTRTGVNFRGSNQPQHF. The CDR3, as DNA: TGTGCCAGCACCCGAACAGGGGTGAACTTTAGGGGGAGCAATCAGCCCCAGCATTTT.

The chain couples TRBV18 to TRBJ1-6; possible D gene TRBD1, 6 bases. The CDR3 has 15 residues. Germline V gene data show CDR1 as KGHSH and CDR2 as LQKENI. With 3 bases removed from V and 4 bases from J, the gap between germline ends came to 10 bases. The CDR3 coding sequence is TGTGCCAGCTCACCTCTCGGGACATATAATTCACCCCTCCACTTT. This sequence encodes CASSPLGTYNSPLHF.

The gene calls are TRBV2 and TRBJ1-2, with D uncertain. The CDR3 runs 12 residues. Trimming shortened V by 2 bases and J by 3 bases, and 4 bases separated the two germline ends. CDR1 and CDR2 from the germline V gene are SNHLY and FYNNEI. The CDR3 spells CASSERDYGYTF. CDR3 nucleotides: TGTGCCAGCAGTGAACGGGACTATGGCTACACCTTC.

This chain uses TRBV2 with TRBJ1-5; D is uncertain. The ends were cut back, 7 bases at V and 4 bases at J, with 11 bases in the middle. This CDR3 contains 13 residues. CDR1 SNHLY and CDR2 FYNNEI come from the germline V gene. The CDR3 DNA reads as TGTGCCAGCACCGCCGACTGGAATCAGCCCCAGCATTTT. Its translation: CASTADWNQPQHF.

V is TRBV28 and J is TRBJ2-7, with 10 bases fitting TRBD1. In germline, CDR1 is MDHEN, CDR2 SYDVKM. With 5 bases clipped from V and 4 bases from J, the junction kept 8 bases outside the gene matches. The CDR3 is 15 residues long. The CDR3 coding sequence is TGTGCCAGCAGTGCGCCGGGACAGGGGATATACGAGCAGTACGTC. This sequence encodes CASSAPGQGIYEQYV.

The J gene is TRBJ1-1, the V gene TRBV10-1; 8 bases align to TRBD1. This CDR3 is built from 15 residues. CDR1 and CDR2 (germline): WNHNN, SYGVQD (reference sequence). V lost 0 bases, J lost 2 bases, and 2 bases stayed unmatched. CDR3 amino acids: CASSESGTGNTEAFF. As DNA, the CDR3 is TGCGCCAGCAGTGAGTCAGGGACAGGCAACACTGAAGCTTTCTTT.

The J gene is TRBJ1-2, the V gene TRBV5-1; 7 nucleotides line up with TRBD1. V trimming: 3 bases; J trimming: 6 bases; junction bases outside the gene matches: 8. CDR1 SGHRS and CDR2 YFSETQ come from the germline V gene. CDR3 length: 14 residues. The CDR3 nucleotides are TGCGCCAGCAGCTGGGACAGAGGGATTCATGGCTACACCTTC. Translation: CASSWDRGIHGYTF.

The V call is TRBV11-2, the J call TRBJ2-7; 9 bases line up with TRBD1. This CDR3 spans 15 amino acids. Germline loops: CDR1 SGHAT, CDR2 FQNNGV. V lost 4 bases and J lost 3; bases outside the gene matches: 7. The CDR3 bases are TGTGCCAGCAGCTGGGGGACAGGGTACTTCTACGAGCAGTACTTC. It translates to CASSWGTGYFYEQYF.

This chain uses TRBV5-1 with TRBJ1-3; D is possibly TRBD1 (6 bases). Germline V gene lookup returns CDR1 SGHRS and CDR2 YFSETQ. This CDR3 is 13 amino acids long. Trimming removed 0 bases from V and 7 bases from J, with 8 bases in between. CDR3 protein: CASSLEGQNTIYF. Here the CDR3 DNA reads TGCGCCAGCAGCTTGGAAGGACAGAACACCATATATTTT.

This clone was observed a handful of times. This rearrangement joins TRBV7-3 to TRBJ2-2; D is ambiguous. V was clipped by 3 bases and J by 9 bases, with 11 bases between them. In germline, CDR1 is SGHTA, CDR2 FQGTGA. This CDR3 comprises 13 residues. CDR3 in DNA: TGTGCCAGCAGCTTGGGCCCCACGAGGGAGCTGTTTTTT. It codes for CASSLGPTRELFF.

This clone was counted a single time. The chain employs TRBV10-1 and TRBJ1-6; 10 nucleotides agree with TRBD1. J lost 7 bases, V lost 10 bases, and 13 bases had no gene match. Germline CDR1 is WNHNN and CDR2 is SYGVQD (reference sequence). The CDR3 runs to 16 residues. The CDR3 here is CATYLTGGLRNSPLHF. For the CDR3, the DNA is TGCGCCACCTATCTGACAGGGGGCCTACGGAATTCACCCCTCCACTTT.

This clone was detected a few times. V gene TRBV3-1 (or the pseudogene TRBV3-2) combines with J gene TRBJ1-2, with TRBD1 matching over 7 bases. The CDR3 loop spans 13 amino acids. V shed 6 bases and J 6 bases; nucleotides not matched to a gene: 7. Germline-derived CDR1 and CDR2 are LGHDT and YNNKEL (reference sequence). In nucleotides, the CDR3 is TGTGCCAGCAGTCATTACAGGGGTGATGGCTACACCTTC. This codes for CASSHYRGDGYTF.